This T cell receptor beta chain is from a study of response to subunit inactivated influenza vaccine. Looked up from germline, CDR1 is SGHNT and CDR2 is YENEEA. Trimming removed 1 base at V and 8 bases at J, with 15 bases between. The CDR3 runs to 15 residues. This clonotype was observed a handful of times. One entry per CDR3 protein, called by TCRdb with MiXCR from the RT-PCR reads. The sample has approximately 520,000 distinct CDR3 sequences; 25% are singletons. This chain uses TRBV11-3 with TRBJ2-1; D is unclear. This sequence was found in a man aged 45-60 years who received an inactivated influenza vaccine. Specimen: CD4+ T cells sorted from PBMCs, collected less than 6 days after vaccination. CDR3 nucleotides: TGTGCCAGCAGCTTAGGTTTGTTGGGTCGCGATGAGCAGTTCTTC. Translation gives CASSLGLLGRDEQFF.